Below are 20 T cell receptor beta chains sequenced from a single sample in a study of blood T cells in healthy people across ages. Alongside a J-beta primer mix, a sample-barcoded 5' primer served in a second PCR lasting roughly 7 to 11 cycles. TCRdb reprocessed the 5' RACE reads via MiXCR and lists one record per CDR3 protein. The table has about 680,000 distinct CDR3 sequences, around 49% seen once. What was sequenced was blood. These receptors were collected from a woman between 55 and 75 years old in good health.

The chain is built from TRBV20-1 and TRBJ2-7; tentative D call: TRBD1 (6 bases). V was pared by 2 bases and J by 5 bases, with 16 bases between. Per germline, CDR1 DFQATT and CDR2 SNEGSKA (reference sequence). The CDR3 length is 14 residues. Written as DNA, the CDR3 is TGCAGTGCTAGACCTCCTCATAGGGGGAACGAGCAGTACTTC. It translates to CSARPPHRGNEQYF.

The chain combines TRBV6-2 or TRBV6-3 with TRBJ2-5; 11 bases are shared with TRBD2. The J call may be incorrect, as the DNA end agrees better with TRBJ2-7. CDR3 length equals 16 residues. The germline V gene encodes CDR1 MNHEY and CDR2 SVGEGT. Here the CDR3 reads CASSYELAGVFHEQYF. DNA for the CDR3: TGTGCCAGCAGTTACGAACTAGCGGGAGTTTTTCACGAGCAGTACTTC.

This clonotype was observed many times. The V call is TRBV5-1, the J call TRBJ2-3; no definite D call. Germline V CDR1 and CDR2: SGHRS, YFSETQ. The CDR3 consists of 13 residues. Trimming pared 2 bases from V and 6 bases from J, leaving 10 bases between. DNA of the CDR3: TGCGCCAGCAGCTTTTGGGGTAGGGATACGCAGTATTTT. Translating it yields CASSFWGRDTQYF.

Written as DNA, the CDR3 is TGTGCCACGACTAGCGGGGTCTATGAGCAGTTCTTC. Translated, it gives CATTSGVYEQFF. The V gene is TRBV7-2, the J gene TRBJ2-1; 11 nucleotides agree with TRBD2. The CDR3 contains 12 residues. J lost 8 bases, V lost 10 bases, and 4 bases had no gene match. CDR1 SGHTA and CDR2 FQGNSA come from the germline V gene.

Only a few counts were recorded for this clonotype. This chain links TRBV20-1 with TRBJ2-3; 9 bases match TRBD2. V lost 0 bases and J lost 2; bases outside the gene matches: 6. The germline V gene has CDR1 DFQATT and CDR2 SNEGSKA (reference sequence). The CDR3 has 16 amino acids. The CDR3 DNA is TGCAGTGCTAGAGATCGAGTAGCGGGAGTCACAGATACGCAGTATTTT. Protein sequence: CSARDRVAGVTDTQYF.

The rearrangement joins TRBV28 to TRBJ2-7; D uncertain. V lost 5 bases and J lost 2, with 13 bases in between. The CDR3 consists of 14 residues. The V gene's germline CDR1 is MDHEN and CDR2 SYDVKM. DNA of the CDR3: TGTGCCAGCAGTCCTCCCCACGCAACCTACGAGCAGTACTTC. Its protein product is CASSPPHATYEQYF.

On this clonotype itself: At one end the junction does not follow the germline gene, possibly because of a read error. This rearrangement joins TRBV7-2 to TRBJ2-5; D could derive from TRBD1 or TRBD2 (6 bases each). This CDR3 is 15 amino acids long. Germline values: CDR1 SGHTA, CDR2 FQGNSA. The CDR3 sequence is CACRLARGDQETQYF. In nucleotides, the CDR3 is TGTGCCTGCAGGCTCGCTAGGGGGGACCAAGAGACCCAGTACTTC.

For this clonotype: Its ends do not fully match the called genes, so a read error is possible. The CDR3 DNA sequence: TGTGCCAGCAGCCCCCAAGGAGCGGGAACCTACAAGCAGTACTTC. The encoded protein is CASSPQGAGTYKQYF. The J gene is TRBJ2-7, the V gene TRBV6-2 or TRBV6-3; 7 nucleotides align to TRBD2. The CDR3 runs 15 residues. The germline V gene has CDR1 MNHEY and CDR2 SVGEGT.

The genes are TRBV3-1 and TRBJ2-7, with 8 bases fitting TRBD1. This CDR3 comprises 15 residues. The junction had 11 bases not matched to a gene; V was cut back by 5 bases and J by 5 bases. Germline CDR1 LGHDT, CDR2 YNNKEL (reference sequence). CDR3 in amino acids: CASSTRQGRIHEQYF. CDR3 nucleotide sequence: TGTGCCAGCAGCACCCGACAGGGGAGAATTCACGAGCAGTACTTC.

This clonotype was detected only a few times. The chain is built from TRBV4-1 and TRBJ2-7; no clear D. The CDR3 spans 15 residues. From germline, CDR1 is MGHRA and CDR2 YSYEKL. The ends were cut back, 4 bases at V and 4 bases at J, with 17 bases in the middle. DNA for the CDR3: TGCGCCAGCAGCCCCTCTCATGGGCTAGGGTACGAGCAGTACTTC. Amino acid sequence: CASSPSHGLGYEQYF.

In regard to this clonotype: A much larger clone lies one base from this, so it may be a read error. The chain couples TRBV7-3 to TRBJ2-3; the D is unclear. Germline V lookup: CDR1 SGHTA, CDR2 FQGTGA. CDR3 length equals 13 residues. CDR3 in DNA: TGTGCCAGCAGCCCCAGACACACAGATACGCGGTATTTT. The encoded protein is CASSPRHTDTRYF.

This clonotype was found many times. This chain uses TRBV7-9 with TRBJ2-5; TRBD2 agrees at 14 bases. The CDR3 extends over 16 amino acids. V shed 5 bases, J shed 4 bases, and the junction held 6 bases outside the gene matches. The germline gives CDR1 SEHNR, CDR2 FQNEAQ (reference sequence). The CDR3 sequence: CASSPGLAGVSETQYF. DNA for the CDR3: TGTGCCAGCAGCCCGGGACTAGCGGGAGTTTCAGAGACCCAGTACTTC. Complete variable domain (other parts from reference TRBV7-9 and TRBJ2-5): DTGVSQNPRHKITKRGQNVTFRCDPISEHNRLYWYRQTLGQGPEFLTYFQNEAQLEKSRLLSDRFSAERPKGSFSTLEIQRTEQGDSAMYLCASSPGLAGVSETQYFGPGTRLLVL.

CDR3 in amino acids: CASSYIRQTVLGEQYF. The CDR3, as DNA: TGTGCCAGCAGTTATATACGTCAGACTGTGCTCGGCGAGCAGTACTTC. The chain links TRBV6-2 or TRBV6-3 to TRBJ2-5; D unclear. TRBJ2-7 explains the end of the DNA better; the J call may be wrong. This CDR3 comprises 16 residues. Per the germline V gene, CDR1 is MNHEY and CDR2 is SVGEGT.

The chain couples TRBV10-3 to TRBJ2-1; weak D call: TRBD2 (6 bases). V was shortened by 8 bases and J by 0 bases, with 17 bases between the two germline ends. Per germline, CDR1 ENHRY and CDR2 SYGVKD. This CDR3 comprises 16 residues. CDR3 region: CAISPFSGFSYNEQFF. For the CDR3, the DNA is TGTGCCATCTCCCCCTTCAGCGGGTTCTCCTACAATGAGCAGTTCTTC.

This rearrangement joins TRBV7-9 to TRBJ2-7; maybe TRBD1 (7 bases). The CDR3 runs to 15 residues. The V gene lost 4 bases and the J gene lost 4 bases, with 17 bases spanning the gap. The germline gives CDR1 SEHNR, CDR2 FQNEAQ (reference sequence). This chain's CDR3 is CASSSGQAGRYEQYF. In DNA form, the CDR3 reads TGTGCCAGCAGCTCAGGACAGGCGGGGAGGTACGAGCAGTACTTC.

The chain recombines TRBV29-1 with TRBJ2-3; 9 nucleotides agree with TRBD2. After removal of 8 bases from V and 2 bases from J, the junction contained 14 bases not matched to a gene. CDR1 is SQVTM, CDR2 ANQGSEA, per germline. The CDR3 has 16 residues. The CDR3 protein is CSSASGTTGDTDTQYF. In DNA form, the CDR3 reads TGCAGCTCTGCTAGCGGGACAACGGGGGACACAGATACGCAGTATTTT.

This clonotype was observed a handful of times. The V gene is TRBV28, the J gene TRBJ1-1, with D possibly matching TRBD1 (5 bases). Per germline, CDR1 MDHEN and CDR2 SYDVKM. V shed 5 bases and J shed 11 bases, with 18 bases lying between them. The CDR3 loop spans 13 amino acids. CDR3 nucleotide sequence: TGTGCCAGCAGTGCCTTGACAGAGGTTGAGGCTTTCTTT. This codes for CASSALTEVEAFF.

This chain uses TRBV5-1 with TRBJ2-5, with no clear D. The last part of the DNA fits TRBJ2-7 better; the J call may be wrong. This CDR3 is built from 13 residues. The V gene's germline CDR1 is SGHRS and CDR2 YFSETQ. The chain's CDR3 is CASSIGPGDEQYF. CDR3 bases: TGCGCCAGCAGCATTGGACCGGGCGACGAGCAGTACTTC.

This clonotype has a handful of counts. The rearrangement uses TRBV28 and TRBJ2-7, with D perhaps matching TRBD1 (5 bases). This CDR3 comprises 14 residues. V was cut by 2 bases and J by 2 bases, with 10 bases left in between. Germline V gives CDR1 MDHEN, CDR2 SYDVKM. In DNA, the CDR3 is TGTGCCAGCAGTTTAATGTCAGGGACCTACGAGCAGTACTTC. Amino acids: CASSLMSGTYEQYF.

V gene TRBV4-1 combines with J gene TRBJ2-1; TRBD2 aligns across 7 bases. CDR3 size: 15 residues. The V gene end was trimmed by 6 bases and the J gene end by 7 bases; junction bases not matched to a gene: 12. Per the germline V gene, CDR1 is MGHRA and CDR2 is YSYEKL. CDR3 sequence reads: CASSHEAGSFNEQFF. For the CDR3, the DNA is TGCGCCAGCAGTCACGAAGCGGGAAGCTTTAATGAGCAGTTCTTC.